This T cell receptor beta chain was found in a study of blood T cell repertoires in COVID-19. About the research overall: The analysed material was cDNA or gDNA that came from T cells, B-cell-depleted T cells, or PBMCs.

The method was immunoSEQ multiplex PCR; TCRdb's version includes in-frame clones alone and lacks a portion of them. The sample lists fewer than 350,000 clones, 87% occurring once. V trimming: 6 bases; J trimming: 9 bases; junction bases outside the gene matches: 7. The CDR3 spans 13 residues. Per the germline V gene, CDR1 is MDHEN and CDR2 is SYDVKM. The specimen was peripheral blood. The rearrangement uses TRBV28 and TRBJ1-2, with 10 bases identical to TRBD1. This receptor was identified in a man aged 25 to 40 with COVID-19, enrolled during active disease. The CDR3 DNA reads TGTGCCAGCAGAAAGACAGGGGGCGACCGCTACACCTTC. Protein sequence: CASRKTGGDRYTF.